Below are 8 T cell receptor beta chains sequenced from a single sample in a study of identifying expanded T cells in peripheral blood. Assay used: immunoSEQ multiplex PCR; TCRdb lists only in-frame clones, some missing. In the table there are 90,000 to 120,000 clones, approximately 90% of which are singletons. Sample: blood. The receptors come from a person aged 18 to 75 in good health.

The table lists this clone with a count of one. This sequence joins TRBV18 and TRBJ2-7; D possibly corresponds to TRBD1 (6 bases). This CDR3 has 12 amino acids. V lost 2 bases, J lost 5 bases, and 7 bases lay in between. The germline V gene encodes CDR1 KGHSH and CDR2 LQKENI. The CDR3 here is CASSPNRDEQYF. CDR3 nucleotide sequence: TGTGCCAGCTCACCAAACAGGGACGAGCAGTACTTC.

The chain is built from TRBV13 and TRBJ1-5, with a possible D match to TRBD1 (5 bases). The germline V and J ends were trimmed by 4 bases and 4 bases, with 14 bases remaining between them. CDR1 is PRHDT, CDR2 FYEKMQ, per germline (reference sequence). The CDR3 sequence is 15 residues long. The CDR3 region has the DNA TGTGCCAGCAGCTACGGGGGGACTGGTAATCAGCCCCAGCATTTT. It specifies CASSYGGTGNQPQHF.

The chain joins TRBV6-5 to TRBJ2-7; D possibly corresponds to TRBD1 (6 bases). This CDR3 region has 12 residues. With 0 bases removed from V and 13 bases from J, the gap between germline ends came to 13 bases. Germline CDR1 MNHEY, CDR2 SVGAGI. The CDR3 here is CASSYSRRDKYV. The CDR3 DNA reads TGTGCCAGCAGTTACTCGCGCCGGGACAAATACGTC.

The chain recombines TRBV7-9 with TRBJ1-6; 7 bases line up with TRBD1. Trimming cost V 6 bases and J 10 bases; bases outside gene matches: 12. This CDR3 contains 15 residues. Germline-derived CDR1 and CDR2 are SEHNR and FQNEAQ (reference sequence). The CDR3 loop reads CASSLAGGYWSPLHF. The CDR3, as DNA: TGTGCCAGCAGTCTCGCAGGGGGGTATTGGTCACCCCTCCACTTT.

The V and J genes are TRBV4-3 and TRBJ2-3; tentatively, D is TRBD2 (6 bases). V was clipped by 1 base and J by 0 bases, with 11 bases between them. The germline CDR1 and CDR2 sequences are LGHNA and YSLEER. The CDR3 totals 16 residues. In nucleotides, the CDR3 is TGCGCCAGCAGCCAAGCCCAGGCGGGAAGCACAGATACGCAGTATTTT. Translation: CASSQAQAGSTDTQYF.

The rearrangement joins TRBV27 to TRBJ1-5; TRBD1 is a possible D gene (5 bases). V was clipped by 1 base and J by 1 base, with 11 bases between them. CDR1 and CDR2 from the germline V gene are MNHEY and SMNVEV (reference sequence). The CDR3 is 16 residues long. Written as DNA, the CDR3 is TGTGCCAGCAGTTTATTTGGGGGAATGAGCAATCAGCCCCAGCATTTT. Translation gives CASSLFGGMSNQPQHF.

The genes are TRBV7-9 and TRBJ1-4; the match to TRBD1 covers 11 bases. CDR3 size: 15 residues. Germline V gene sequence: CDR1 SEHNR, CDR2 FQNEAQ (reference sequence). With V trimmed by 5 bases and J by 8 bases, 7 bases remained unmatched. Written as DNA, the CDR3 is TGTGCCAGCAGCCCGTGGACAGGGGGCGAGGAAAAACTGTTTTTT. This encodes CASSPWTGGEEKLFF.

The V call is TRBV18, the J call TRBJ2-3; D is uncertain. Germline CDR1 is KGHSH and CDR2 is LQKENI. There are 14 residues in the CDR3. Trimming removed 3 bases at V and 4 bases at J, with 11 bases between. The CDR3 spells CASSPIGQADTQYF. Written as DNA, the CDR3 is TGTGCCAGCTCACCGATTGGGCAAGCAGATACGCAGTATTTT.